Below, 10 T cell receptor beta chains from the same sample are listed, as sequenced in a study of identical twins. Each CDR3 protein gets one entry after TCRdb re-called the 5' RACE reads with MiXCR. The data hold about 890,000 distinct CDR3 sequences, with about 12% observed a single time. The sample also formed part of further work on yellow fever vaccine responses in identical twins.

Sequenced sample: PBMCs. These receptors all come from a woman under 30 in good health.

V and J are TRBV29-1 and TRBJ2-1; 8 bases align to TRBD2. Unmatched junction bases numbered 10, after V lost 0 bases and J lost 3 bases. Germline V gene lookup returns CDR1 SQVTM and CDR2 ANQGSEA. This CDR3 contains 17 residues. The CDR3 region is CSVEDLTSGMNYNEQFF. The CDR3 DNA sequence: TGCAGCGTTGAAGATCTTACTAGCGGAATGAACTACAATGAGCAGTTCTTC.

J is TRBJ2-1 and V is TRBV15; D may be TRBD2 (5 bases). This CDR3 spans 14 amino acids. Trimming left V 8 bases short and J 0 bases short, with 11 bases between. Germline values: CDR1 LNHNV, CDR2 YYDKDF (reference sequence). CDR3 protein: CATDRGGSYNEQFF. The CDR3 region has the DNA TGTGCCACCGACCGCGGAGGCTCCTACAATGAGCAGTTCTTC.

The rearrangement uses TRBV12-3 or TRBV12-4 and TRBJ1-3; D may be TRBD1 (5 bases). Between the trimmed V and J ends, which lost 6 bases and 0 bases, there was a span of 12 bases. CDR3 length: 15 amino acids. The CDR3 reads CASSRRQGSGNTIYF. Here the CDR3 DNA reads TGTGCCAGCAGCCGCCGCCAGGGCTCTGGAAACACCATATATTTT.

This clonotype appeared a few times. The gene calls are TRBV4-2 and TRBJ2-7; a possible D gene is TRBD1 (5 bases). CDR3 length: 15 residues. Germline V gene lookup returns CDR1 LGHNA and CDR2 YNFKEQ. V was trimmed by 1 base and J by 4 bases, leaving 14 bases between them. The DNA of the CDR3 is TGTGCCAGCAGCCAAGTGGTGCAGGGTGGGTACGAGCAGTACTTC. Amino acid sequence: CASSQVVQGGYEQYF.

This clonotype has ten or more counts. The chain recombines TRBV12-3 or TRBV12-4 with TRBJ1-5, with D maybe TRBD1 (6 bases). V lost 5 bases and J 2 bases, leaving 16 bases between the germline ends. This CDR3 region has 16 residues. CDR3 sequence reads: CASSLGGNPRNQPQHF. As DNA, the CDR3 is TGTGCCAGCAGTCTAGGGGGGAATCCGCGCAATCAGCCCCAGCATTTT.

This clonotype turned up a few times. The chain joins TRBV5-1 to TRBJ2-3; 9 bases align to TRBD1. Trimming removed 4 bases from V and 8 bases from J; junction bases left unmatched: 14. This CDR3 comprises 16 residues. Germline V gene lookup returns CDR1 SGHRS and CDR2 YFSETQ. CDR3 region: CASSHRTGTGPSTQYF. The CDR3 nucleotides read TGCGCCAGCAGCCATCGTACCGGGACAGGGCCGAGTACGCAGTATTTT.

Only a few counts were recorded for this clonotype. The chain uses TRBV2 and TRBJ2-1; no reliable D call. Trimming removed 8 bases at V and 4 bases at J, with 12 bases between. From germline, CDR1 is SNHLY and CDR2 FYNNEI. There are 13 residues in the CDR3. CDR3 region: CASSAESYNEQFF. In nucleotides, the CDR3 is TGTGCCAGCTCTGCAGAATCTTACAATGAGCAGTTCTTC. The entire variable domain, with the rest obtained from reference TRBV2 and TRBJ2-1, is as follows: EPEVTQTPSHQVTQMGQEVILRCVPISNHLYFYWYRQILGQKVEFLVSFYNNEISEKSEIFDDQFSVERPDGSNFTLKIRSTKLEDSAMYFCASSAESYNEQFFGPGTRLTVL.

This rearrangement joins TRBV6-1 to TRBJ1-2, with 8 bases identical to TRBD1. The CDR3 sequence is 14 residues long. V was clipped by 5 bases and J by 4 bases; unmatched bases: 6. Germline V gene sequence: CDR1 MNHNS, CDR2 SASEGT. DNA of the CDR3: TGTGCCAGCAGTCAGGGGGCGTCAGGCTATGGCTACACCTTC. As protein: CASSQGASGYGYTF.

V is TRBV2 and J is TRBJ1-2; D is possibly TRBD1 (6 bases). The germline V gene has CDR1 SNHLY and CDR2 FYNNEI. The CDR3 has 16 residues. Trimming stripped 7 bases from V and 8 bases from J, with 26 bases between. CDR3 coding DNA: TGTGCCAGCACCCCGTTCGGGCATAAGATAACAGGGGGCTACACCTTC. Its protein product is CASTPFGHKITGGYTF.

V usage is TRBV20-1 and J usage is TRBJ2-3; D possibly corresponds to TRBD2 (6 bases). V lost 5 bases, J lost 3 bases, and 15 bases lay in between. The CDR3 has 14 residues. CDR1 and CDR2 from the germline V gene are DFQATT and SNEGSKA (reference sequence). The CDR3 is CSAPGRRETDTQYF. CDR3 in DNA: TGCAGTGCTCCTGGACGGAGGGAGACAGATACGCAGTATTTT.